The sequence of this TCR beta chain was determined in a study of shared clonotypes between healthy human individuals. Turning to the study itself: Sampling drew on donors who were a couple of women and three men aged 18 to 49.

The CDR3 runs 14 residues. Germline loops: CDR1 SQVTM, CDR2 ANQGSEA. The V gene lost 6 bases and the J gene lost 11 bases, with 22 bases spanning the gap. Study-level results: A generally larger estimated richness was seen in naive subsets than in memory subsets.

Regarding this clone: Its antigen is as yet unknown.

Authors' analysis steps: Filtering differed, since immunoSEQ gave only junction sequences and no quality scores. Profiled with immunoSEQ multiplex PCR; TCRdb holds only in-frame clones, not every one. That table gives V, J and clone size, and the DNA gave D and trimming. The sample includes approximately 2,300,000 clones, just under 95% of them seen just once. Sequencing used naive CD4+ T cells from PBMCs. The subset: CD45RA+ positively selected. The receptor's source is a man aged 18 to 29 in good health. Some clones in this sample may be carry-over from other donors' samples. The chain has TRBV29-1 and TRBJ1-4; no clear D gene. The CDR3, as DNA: TGCAGCGTAGCTGATTCCCCGGGGTCCCCGAAACTGTTTTTT. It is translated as CSVADSPGSPKLFF.